This TCR beta chain was retrieved from a study of blood T cell repertoires in COVID-19. Study-level background: The origin of the acute and convalescent COVID-19 samples was the United States, Italy and Spain. T cells, B-cell-depleted T cells, or PBMCs supplied cDNA or gDNA.

As handled by the study authors: For nucleated cells, counts were estimated from reference gene primer amplification. This table comes from immunoSEQ multiplex PCR, and its TCRdb copy is limited to in-frame clones, with some not included. V and J calls and clone size come straight from that table; D and trimming were deduced from the DNA. The repertoire includes about 140,000 clones, roughly 84% of them detected once, and about a tenth sits in the top ten. The CDR3 is 15 amino acids. Losses at the gene ends were 6 bases for V and 0 bases for J; bases not matched to a gene: 7. Germline CDR1 and CDR2: SGDLS and YYNGEE.

V usage is TRBV9 and J usage is TRBJ2-3; 7 bases are a match to TRBD2. This clonotype was sampled from a man aged 60 to 75 with active or convalescent COVID-19. Sequenced sample: peripheral blood. CDR3 in DNA: TGTGCCAGCACCCAGAGCGGGACTAGCACAGATACGCAGTATTTT. It is translated as CASTQSGTSTDTQYF.